Following are 21 T cell receptor beta chains from one sample sequenced in a study of blood T cell repertoires in COVID-19. Only in-frame clones appear in the TCRdb table, and some are missing; sequencing was by immunoSEQ multiplex PCR. The sample holds around 150,000 clones, about 90% seen once. The specimen was peripheral blood. The receptors were gathered from a man between 50 and 59 years old with active or convalescent COVID-19.

This chain joins TRBV15 and TRBJ2-5; the D gene is possibly TRBD1 (5 bases). Trimming removed 3 bases at V and 4 bases at J, with 6 bases between. Germline V gives CDR1 LNHNV, CDR2 YYDKDF (reference sequence). The CDR3 is made up of 12 amino acids. In DNA form, the CDR3 reads TGTGCCACCAGCAGGGGGCGAGAGACCCAGTACTTC. This sequence encodes CATSRGRETQYF. Together with reference TRBV15 and TRBJ2-5, the CDR3 gives the full variable domain: DAMVIQNPRYQVTQFGKPVTLSCSQTLNHNVMYWYQQKSSQAPKLLFHYYDKDFNNEADTPDNFQSRRPNTSFCFLDIRSPGLGDTAMYLCATSRGRETQYFGPGTRLLVL.

The chain combines TRBV7-9 with TRBJ2-1; D is unclear. CDR1 is SEHNR and CDR2 is FQNEAQ in the germline V gene (reference sequence). Trimming cost V 2 bases and J 7 bases, with 3 bases left between them. The CDR3 length is 11 residues. CDR3 coding DNA: TGTGCCAGCAGCTTATTAAATGAGCAGTTCTTC. This translates into CASSLLNEQFF.

The chain employs TRBV20-1 and TRBJ2-3; TRBD2 aligns across 14 bases. The CDR3 extends over 16 amino acids. After removal of 3 bases from V and 4 bases from J, the junction contained 6 bases not matched to a gene. Per the germline V gene, CDR1 is DFQATT and CDR2 is SNEGSKA (reference sequence). The CDR3 DNA follows: TGCAGTGCTAGTCCGGGACTAGCGGGAGCAGCAGATACGCAGTATTTT. Its protein product is CSASPGLAGAADTQYF.

This chain connects TRBV2 to TRBJ1-4; TRBD1 might be the D (6 bases). The germline CDR1 and CDR2 sequences are SNHLY and FYNNEI. Between the trimmed V and J ends, which lost 7 bases and 2 bases, there was a span of 17 bases. CDR3 length equals 16 residues. CDR3 nucleotide sequence: TGTGCCAGCACCGACAGGCGACAGGCGACTAATGAAAAACTGTTTTTT. Residues: CASTDRRQATNEKLFF.

This clone was counted a single time. This rearrangement joins TRBV19 to TRBJ2-2, with D maybe TRBD1 (5 bases). This CDR3 comprises 14 residues. The germline V and J ends were trimmed by 3 bases and 5 bases, with 10 bases remaining between them. CDR1 and CDR2 (germline): LNHDA, SQIVND (reference sequence). This CDR3 is CASSITAGTGELFF. The CDR3 DNA is TGTGCCAGTAGTATTACGGCAGGGACCGGGGAGCTGTTTTTT. Drawing the rest from reference TRBV19 and TRBJ2-2, the complete variable domain is DGGITQSPKYLFRKEGQNVTLSCEQNLNHDAMYWYRQDPGQGLRLIYYSQIVNDFQKGDIAEGYSVSREKKESFPLTVTSAQKNPTAFYLCASSITAGTGELFFGEGSRLTVL.

V gene TRBV28 combines with J gene TRBJ2-2; 11 bases are a match to TRBD2. V shed 3 bases, J shed 5 bases, and the junction held 8 bases outside the gene matches. CDR1 MDHEN and CDR2 SYDVKM come from the germline V gene. CDR3 length: 17 residues. The chain's CDR3 is CASSFEALAGETGELFF. In DNA form, the CDR3 reads TGTGCCAGCAGTTTCGAAGCACTAGCGGGAGAGACCGGGGAGCTGTTTTTT.

The chain joins TRBV6-5 to TRBJ2-5; possibly TRBD2 for D (6 bases). Trimming took 1 base from V and 4 from J, leaving 10 bases between them. This CDR3 has 14 amino acids. Looked up from germline, CDR1 is MNHEY and CDR2 is SVGAGI. In DNA form, the CDR3 reads TGTGCCAGCAGTTACTATTCCGGGGGAGAGACCCAGTACTTC. As protein: CASSYYSGGETQYF.

The chain is built from TRBV3-1 (or the pseudogene TRBV3-2) and TRBJ1-6; a possible D gene is TRBD1 (6 bases). Germline loops: CDR1 LGHDT, CDR2 YNNKEL (reference sequence). This CDR3 spans 14 amino acids. Trimming stripped 4 bases from V and 9 bases from J, with 13 bases between. In DNA, the CDR3 is TGTGCCAGCAGCCTCCAGGGGTTGGTTTCACCCCTCCACTTT. It is translated as CASSLQGLVSPLHF.

J is TRBJ2-7 and V is TRBV24-1; weak D call: TRBD2 (5 bases). Germline V lookup: CDR1 KGHDR, CDR2 SFDVKD. Trimming cost V 3 bases and J 2 bases, with 13 bases left between them. The CDR3 spans 15 residues. CDR3 residues: CATSDPRGPPYEQYF. The CDR3 DNA reads as TGTGCCACCAGTGATCCACGCGGGCCCCCCTACGAGCAGTACTTC.

The chain is built from TRBV13 and TRBJ1-2; TRBD1 aligns across 10 bases. The CDR3 has 15 residues. From germline, CDR1 is PRHDT and CDR2 FYEKMQ (reference sequence). The junction had 4 bases not matched to a gene; V was cut back by 4 bases and J by 2 bases. The CDR3 DNA sequence: TGTGCCAGCAGCTCCCCGGGACAGGGGAACTATGGCTACACCTTC. It yields the protein CASSSPGQGNYGYTF.

This chain connects TRBV28 to TRBJ2-4, with a weak D call TRBD1 (5 bases). The CDR3 is 12 amino acids. The germline gives CDR1 MDHEN, CDR2 SYDVKM. V shed 4 bases and J shed 9 bases, with 10 bases lying between them. CDR3 sequence: CASSSQVVIQYF. CDR3 coding DNA: TGTGCCAGCAGTTCACAGGTGGTCATTCAGTACTTC.

The chain is built from TRBV28 and TRBJ1-5, with D hard to call. The V gene's germline CDR1 is MDHEN and CDR2 SYDVKM. Deletions cut 0 bases from V and 2 bases from J, with 5 bases between. The CDR3 totals 14 residues. CDR3 DNA sequence: TGTGCCAGCAGTTTATGGGGCGGCAATCAGCCCCAGCATTTT. Protein product: CASSLWGGNQPQHF.

The V and J genes are TRBV28 and TRBJ2-2; the D gene is possibly TRBD1 (5 bases). With 4 bases removed from V and 4 bases from J, the gap between germline ends came to 10 bases. CDR3 length: 14 amino acids. Germline V gene sequence: CDR1 MDHEN, CDR2 SYDVKM. The CDR3 is CASSWGRVTGELFF. The CDR3 DNA reads TGTGCCAGCAGTTGGGGCAGGGTCACCGGGGAGCTGTTTTTT.

This sequence joins TRBV9 and TRBJ1-1; no firm D call. This CDR3 region has 13 residues. Trimming took off 3 bases at V and 3 bases at J, with 9 bases between the two ends. Germline CDR1 reads SGDLS; CDR2 reads YYNGEE. CDR3 loop: CASSGVGDTEAFF. The CDR3 nucleotides read TGTGCCAGCAGCGGCGTAGGAGACACTGAAGCTTTCTTT.

The chain recombines TRBV10-3 with TRBJ1-2; TRBD1 agrees at 9 bases. Germline lookup yields CDR1 ENHRY and CDR2 SYGVKD. V trimming: 6 bases; J trimming: 2 bases; junction bases outside the gene matches: 7. CDR3 length equals 15 residues. The CDR3 DNA is TGTGCCATCAGGAATACGGGACAGGGCAACTATGGCTACACCTTC. This sequence encodes CAIRNTGQGNYGYTF.

The chain has TRBV6-6 and TRBJ2-3; 8 nucleotides agree with TRBD1. The CDR3 runs 14 residues. In germline, CDR1 is MNHNY, CDR2 SVGAGI (reference sequence). Germline trimming cut 8 bases from V and 2 bases from J; bases unmatched to any gene: 6. The CDR3 loop reads CASGRQGLTDTQYF. The CDR3 coding sequence is TGTGCCAGCGGGAGACAGGGGCTCACAGATACGCAGTATTTT.

V gene TRBV13 combines with J gene TRBJ2-1; 9 bases fit TRBD2. Germline CDR1 reads PRHDT; CDR2 reads FYEKMQ (reference sequence). The CDR3 spans 16 residues. J was trimmed by 5 bases and V by 5 bases; bases with no gene match: 10. CDR3 in amino acids: CASSLTTSGYDNEQFF. In nucleotides, the CDR3 is TGTGCCAGCAGCCTAACTACTAGCGGGTATGACAATGAGCAGTTCTTC.

The chain is built from TRBV18 and TRBJ2-7, with TRBD2 identical over 12 bases. The CDR3 runs 16 residues. The V gene's germline CDR1 is KGHSH and CDR2 LQKENI. Trimming took 3 bases from V and 0 from J; bases not matched to a gene: 3. This CDR3 is CASSPVTSGSSYEQYF. CDR3 in DNA: TGTGCCAGCTCACCCGTGACTAGCGGGAGCTCCTACGAGCAGTACTTC.

The gene calls are TRBV28 and TRBJ2-1; 9 bases agree with TRBD1. The CDR3 is 15 residues long. Germline assignment: CDR1 MDHEN and CDR2 SYDVKM. After removal of 5 bases from V and 5 bases from J, the junction contained 7 bases not matched to a gene. This chain's CDR3 is CASSPGQGPDNEQFF. The CDR3 region has the DNA TGTGCCAGCAGTCCGGGACAGGGCCCTGACAATGAGCAGTTCTTC.

The chain is built from TRBV19 and TRBJ2-3, with D perhaps TRBD1 (5 bases). Trimming pared 3 bases from V and 2 bases from J, leaving 12 bases between. Germline V gene lookup returns CDR1 LNHDA and CDR2 SQIVND (reference sequence). The length of the CDR3 is 15 residues. The CDR3 coding sequence is TGTGCCAGTAGTATCCAGGGCAGAACCACAGATACGCAGTATTTT. Its protein product is CASSIQGRTTDTQYF. Looking up the rest from reference TRBV19 and TRBJ2-3 gives the full variable domain: DGGITQSPKYLFRKEGQNVTLSCEQNLNHDAMYWYRQDPGQGLRLIYYSQIVNDFQKGDIAEGYSVSREKKESFPLTVTSAQKNPTAFYLCASSIQGRTTDTQYFGPGTRLTVL.

The chain employs TRBV15 and TRBJ1-4; TRBD1 matches at 11 bases. The CDR3 runs to 17 residues. Trimming cost V 4 bases and J 8 bases; bases outside gene matches: 12. Germline V gene sequence: CDR1 LNHNV, CDR2 YYDKDF (reference sequence). CDR3 in amino acids: CATSKLLGQGAREKLFF. As DNA, the CDR3 is TGTGCCACCAGCAAACTCCTCGGACAGGGGGCGCGGGAAAAACTGTTTTTT.